This T cell receptor beta chain derives from a study of regulatory T cells in long-lasting Graves disease. Study-wide findings and caveats: The small sample size may have reduced accuracy.

CDR3-region Arm-PCR and iRepertoire HTBI primers produced the TCR beta libraries. Per the authors' pipeline: Identified across the samples were 60 to 70 TRBV segments and roughly 14 TRBJ segments. TCRdb reprocessed the multiplex PCR reads with MiXCR, giving one entry per CDR3 protein. The V and J calls were not made by the authors but by TCRdb's processing. The sample consists of around 250,000 distinct CDR3 sequences, approximately 18% of them appearing once. In its sample, this clonotype was seen many times. Its antigen remains unknown. The germline gives CDR1 SGHRS, CDR2 YFSETQ. V lost 1 base and J 3 bases, leaving 16 bases between the germline ends. The CDR3 is made up of 16 amino acids. Time point: newly diagnosed GD, antithyroid drugs for less than 3 months. RNA isolated from PBMCs was used to make the TCR library. The data also belong to a second study, concerning T cells in Graves' hyperthyroidism and ophthalmopathy. According to that study: Stable Graves' hyperthyroidism meant no ophthalmopathy progression within 18 months. When the TCR CDR3 underwent first-round RT-PCR, the HTBI primer set was used.

The source material was peripheral blood mononuclear cells (PBMCs), sampled at new diagnosis, from a patient treated with antithyroid drugs. The rearrangement joins TRBV5-1 to TRBJ1-2; perhaps TRBD1 as D (5 bases). This TCR was recovered from a woman aged 30 to 39 with Graves disease. CDR3 sequence reads: CASSLFNRGSDYGYTF. CDR3 DNA sequence: TGCGCCAGCAGCTTGTTTAATCGGGGGTCCGACTATGGCTACACCTTC.